This entry lists 27 T cell receptor beta chains sequenced from one sample in a study of persistence of HIV-infected CD4 T cells. Their antigens remain unidentified. Lysates of CMV-infected fibroblasts at 9.5 to 10 ug/mL stimulated these cells. Memory cells lacking CD40L and CD69 with high CD45RO were sorted. This was the immunoSEQ version 4 assay in survey mode. Method: immunoSEQ multiplex PCR; TCRdb's copy keeps in-frame clones and lacks some. The sample lists under 40,000 clones; over 80% were seen once. Sequenced material: CD4+ T cells sorted from PBMCs after approximately 19-hour stimulation, taken from a patient who received antiretroviral therapy. These receptor sequences come from an adult woman with HIV who was CMV-seropositive.

This sequence joins TRBV9 and TRBJ2-7, with 12 positions matching TRBD2. This CDR3 spans 17 amino acids. Looked up from germline, CDR1 is SGDLS and CDR2 is YYNGEE. V was clipped by 3 bases and J by 6 bases; unmatched bases: 13. CDR3 loop: CASSATGTSGYLSEQYF. CDR3 in DNA: TGTGCCAGCAGCGCCACCGGGACTAGCGGGTATCTTTCCGAGCAGTACTTC.

The count of this clone is one. CDR3 DNA sequence: TGTGCTAGTGGTTCCCCTCAAGGGCGCTCACCCCTCCACTTT. Translated, it gives CASGSPQGRSPLHF. The chain couples TRBV12-5 to TRBJ1-6, with D unresolved. Germline CDR1 and CDR2: LGHNT and FRNRAP. CDR3 length: 14 amino acids. V lost 4 bases and J lost 10, with 14 bases in between.

The chain recombines TRBV6-2 or TRBV6-3 with TRBJ2-1; TRBD2 matches at 12 bases. This CDR3 is built from 12 residues. The germline V gene has CDR1 MNHEY and CDR2 SVGEGT. With V trimmed by 4 bases and J by 14 bases, 3 bases remained unmatched. This chain's CDR3 is CASSFLAGGEFF. CDR3 bases: TGTGCCAGCAGTTTCCTAGCGGGGGGGGAGTTCTTC.

This chain connects TRBV10-1 to TRBJ2-3, with D tentatively TRBD1 (5 bases). Germline V gene sequence: CDR1 WNHNN, CDR2 SYGVQD (reference sequence). Trimming took 0 bases from V and 2 from J, leaving 12 bases between them. CDR3 length: 16 amino acids. The DNA for the CDR3 is TGCGCCAGCAGTGAGTCGGTGGGGCCCCCCACAGATACGCAGTATTTT. This sequence encodes CASSESVGPPTDTQYF.

The J gene is TRBJ2-7, the V gene TRBV27, with 9 bases identical to TRBD2. V lost 4 bases to trimming and J lost 6 bases; unmatched junction nucleotides: 13. Germline loops: CDR1 MNHEY, CDR2 SMNVEV (reference sequence). CDR3 size: 16 residues. The CDR3: CASSSSPGAGGREQYF. In DNA form, the CDR3 reads TGTGCCAGCAGTTCTTCTCCGGGGGCGGGAGGGCGCGAGCAGTACTTC.

V and J are TRBV7-2 and TRBJ1-3; D perhaps matches TRBD1 (5 bases). V was shortened by 2 bases and J by 0 bases, with 8 bases between the two germline ends. This CDR3 is built from 15 residues. From germline, CDR1 is SGHTA and CDR2 FQGNSA. Here the CDR3 DNA reads TGTGCCAGCAGCTTACAGACAGCCTCTGGAAACACCATATATTTT. Protein: CASSLQTASGNTIYF. The complete variable domain, with remaining parts taken from reference TRBV7-2 and TRBJ1-3, reads GAGVSQSPSNKVTEKGKDVELRCDPISGHTALYWYRQSLGQGLEFLIYFQGNSAPDKSGLPSDRFSAERTGGSVSTLTIQRTQQEDSAVYLCASSLQTASGNTIYFGEGSWLTVV.

The chain joins TRBV7-8 to TRBJ1-1, with 7 bases identical to TRBD1. This CDR3 spans 16 amino acids. Germline V gene data show CDR1 as SGHVS and CDR2 as FQNEAQ. The junction had 8 bases not matched to a gene; V was cut back by 4 bases and J by 0 bases. The CDR3 DNA sequence: TGTGCCAGCAGCTCAACAGGGGACGCCATGAACACTGAAGCTTTCTTT. Translated, it gives CASSSTGDAMNTEAFF.

The chain combines TRBV19 with TRBJ2-1, with 11 nucleotides matching TRBD2. The V and J ends lost 4 bases and 5 bases, in that order; junction bases with no gene match: 4. The CDR3 runs to 15 residues. The germline V gene has CDR1 LNHDA and CDR2 SQIVND (reference sequence). The CDR3 DNA is TGTGCCAGTAGTAGCAGGGGACTAGCGGACAATGAGCAGTTCTTC. Amino acid sequence: CASSSRGLADNEQFF.

As DNA, the CDR3 is TGTGCCAGCAGGGACAGGGAGGATACTGAAGCTTTCTTT. Encoded protein: CASRDREDTEAFF. The chain has TRBV12-3 or TRBV12-4 and TRBJ1-1, with TRBD1 identical over 8 bases. CDR3 size: 13 residues. Trimming removed 6 bases from V and 5 bases from J; junction bases left unmatched: 5.

The chain joins TRBV3-1 (or the pseudogene TRBV3-2) to TRBJ2-3; 12 nucleotides agree with TRBD2. CDR3 size: 18 residues. Germline V gene data show CDR1 as LGHDT and CDR2 as YNNKEL (reference sequence). V shed 0 bases, J shed 3 bases, and the junction held 7 bases outside the gene matches. CDR3 residues: CASSQDRGLAGQTDTQYF. The CDR3 nucleotides are TGTGCCAGCAGCCAAGATCGCGGACTAGCGGGGCAGACAGATACGCAGTATTTT.

This chain joins TRBV5-1 and TRBJ2-7; 8 positions agree with TRBD1. The CDR3 length is 15 residues. Germline loops: CDR1 SGHRS, CDR2 YFSETQ. V shed 2 bases and J 4 bases; nucleotides not matched to a gene: 8. CDR3 nucleotides: TGCGCCAGCAGCTTAGGTCGGGACAGGAGATACGAGCAGTACTTC. This gives the protein CASSLGRDRRYEQYF. Looking up the rest from reference TRBV5-1 and TRBJ2-7 gives the full variable domain: KAGVTQTPRYLIKTRGQQVTLSCSPISGHRSVSWYQQTPGQGLQFLFEYFSETQRNKGNFPGRFSGRQFSNSRSEMNVSTLELGDSALYLCASSLGRDRRYEQYFGPGTRLTVT.

With respect to this clone: Different DNA sequences within this sample yield the same CDR3. The CDR3 nucleotides read TGTGCCACCAGTGACGGTGGGGGCTACGAGCAGTACTTC. As protein: CATSDGGGYEQYF. The V and J genes are TRBV24-1 and TRBJ2-7; D is tentatively TRBD1 or TRBD2 (5 bases each). V lost 4 bases and J 3 bases, leaving 9 bases between the germline ends. Germline V gene data show CDR1 as KGHDR and CDR2 as SFDVKD. The CDR3 length is 13 residues.

The chain has TRBV2 and TRBJ2-3; TRBD1 or TRBD2 may be the D gene (5 bases each). This CDR3 has 16 amino acids. V dropped 1 base and J dropped 2 bases, with 13 bases sitting between them. Germline CDR1 SNHLY, CDR2 FYNNEI. The CDR3, as DNA: TGTGCCAGCAGTGAAGGGGGGAACCGTAACACAGATACGCAGTATTTT. It translates to CASSEGGNRNTDTQYF.

This rearrangement joins TRBV7-3 to TRBJ2-1, with 8 bases aligning to TRBD2. This CDR3 is built from 14 residues. V was pared by 2 bases and J by 6 bases, with 3 bases of the junction left unmatched. Germline CDR1 and CDR2: SGHTA and FQGTGA. The CDR3 sequence: CASSLAGGGNEQFF. The CDR3 DNA reads as TGTGCCAGCAGCTTAGCGGGAGGAGGCAATGAGCAGTTCTTC.

This rearrangement joins TRBV5-1 to TRBJ1-2, with D unclear. V was pared by 0 bases and J by 0 bases, with 6 bases between. Germline V gives CDR1 SGHRS, CDR2 YFSETQ. CDR3 length equals 14 residues. CDR3 sequence (DNA): TGCGCCAGCAGCTTGGGGCAGGCTAACTATGGCTACACCTTC. As protein: CASSLGQANYGYTF.

The chain uses TRBV9 and TRBJ1-1, with D perhaps TRBD1 (5 bases). CDR1 and CDR2 from the germline V gene are SGDLS and YYNGEE. This CDR3 region has 15 residues. V gave up 0 bases and J gave up 5 bases, with 14 bases separating them. The CDR3 protein is CASSVGTLGGTEAFF. The CDR3 DNA follows: TGTGCCAGCAGCGTAGGGACACTCGGAGGGACTGAAGCTTTCTTT.

V is TRBV7-3 and J is TRBJ2-3; 9 bases agree with TRBD1. V lost 5 bases, J lost 7 bases, and 10 bases stayed unmatched. Germline CDR1 is SGHTA and CDR2 is FQGTGA. The CDR3 sequence is 15 residues long. The CDR3 here is CASSTGTGNSYTQYF. DNA for the CDR3: TGTGCCAGCAGCACCGGGACAGGGAATTCGTATACGCAGTATTTT. Drawing the rest from reference TRBV7-3 and TRBJ2-3, the complete variable domain is GAGVSQTPSNKVTEKGKYVELRCDPISGHTALYWYRQSLGQGPEFLIYFQGTGAADDSGLPNDRFFAVRPEGSVSTLKIQRTERGDSAVYLCASSTGTGNSYTQYFGPGTRLTVL.

This chain links TRBV4-3 with TRBJ1-2; D is undetermined. The germline V gene encodes CDR1 LGHNA and CDR2 YSLEER. The germline V and J ends were trimmed by 1 base and 8 bases, with 17 bases remaining between them. The CDR3 consists of 15 residues. CDR3 bases: TGCGCCAGCAGCCAAGTCGGGAGCGACTTAAGCGGCTACACCTTC. It translates to CASSQVGSDLSGYTF.

The V call is TRBV4-3, the J call TRBJ2-6; D ambiguous. Germline-derived CDR1 and CDR2 are LGHNA and YSLEER. CDR3 length: 14 amino acids. V was shortened by 0 bases and J by 1 base, with 1 base between the two germline ends. CDR3 sequence: CASSQESGANVLTF. The CDR3 DNA is TGCGCCAGCAGCCAAGAGTCTGGGGCCAACGTCCTGACTTTC.

The chain links TRBV24-1 to TRBJ1-1, with D tentatively TRBD1 (6 bases). This CDR3 comprises 13 residues. The V end lost 8 bases, the J end lost 1 base, and 10 bases lay between the germline ends. CDR1 and CDR2 (germline): KGHDR, SFDVKD. DNA for the CDR3: TGTGCCACCACCGACAGGACGAACACTGAAGCTTTCTTT. Translating it yields CATTDRTNTEAFF.

The J gene is TRBJ2-7, the V gene TRBV19; 9 bases fit TRBD1. Germline loops: CDR1 LNHDA, CDR2 SQIVND (reference sequence). The CDR3 loop spans 14 amino acids. Trimming at V came to 8 bases and at J to 3 bases, leaving 8 bases not matched to a gene. The CDR3 is CASGGTGGVYEQYF. Here the CDR3 DNA reads TGTGCCAGTGGTGGAACAGGGGGCGTCTACGAGCAGTACTTC.

The chain has TRBV6-5 and TRBJ2-1, with unresolved D. Per the germline V gene, CDR1 is MNHEY and CDR2 is SVGAGI. The CDR3 length is 13 residues. Trimming cost V 10 bases and J 5 bases, with 15 bases left between them. The CDR3 is CATRERKNNEQFF. Written as DNA, the CDR3 is TGTGCCACCCGCGAGCGCAAAAACAATGAGCAGTTCTTC.

The chain has TRBV28 and TRBJ1-2; D is possibly TRBD1 (6 bases). This CDR3 has 15 residues. The V gene lost 4 bases and the J gene lost 4 bases, with 16 bases spanning the gap. Germline V lookup: CDR1 MDHEN, CDR2 SYDVKM. The CDR3 sequence is CASSSTGSSGYGYTF. The CDR3 DNA sequence: TGTGCCAGCAGTTCCACAGGGTCCTCTGGCTATGGCTACACCTTC.

The V gene is TRBV7-2, the J gene TRBJ2-7, with D perhaps given as TRBD1 or TRBD2 (5 bases each). CDR3 length equals 14 residues. The V gene lost 5 bases and the J gene lost 2 bases, with 13 bases spanning the gap. Germline V gene lookup returns CDR1 SGHTA and CDR2 FQGNSA. The CDR3 sequence is CASSHRDGAYEQYF. In DNA, the CDR3 is TGTGCCAGCAGCCACCGGGACGGAGCCTACGAGCAGTACTTC. Looking up the rest from reference TRBV7-2 and TRBJ2-7 gives the full variable domain: GAGVSQSPSNKVTEKGKDVELRCDPISGHTALYWYRQSLGQGLEFLIYFQGNSAPDKSGLPSDRFSAERTGGSVSTLTIQRTQQEDSAVYLCASSHRDGAYEQYFGPGTRLTVT.

The sample holds a few counts of this clone. The gene calls are TRBV29-1 and TRBJ1-1; 7 nucleotides line up with TRBD1. The germline V gene encodes CDR1 SQVTM and CDR2 ANQGSEA. V was pared by 5 bases and J by 1 base, with 4 bases of the junction left unmatched. This CDR3 has 13 amino acids. CDR3: CSVMKGANTEAFF. The CDR3 DNA sequence: TGCAGCGTTATGAAGGGGGCGAACACTGAAGCTTTCTTT. Full variable domain (rest looked up from reference TRBV29-1 and TRBJ1-1): SAVISQKPSRDICQRGTSLTIQCQVDSQVTMMFWYRQQPGQSLTLIATANQGSEATYESGFVIDKFPISRPNLTFSTLTVSNMSPEDSSIYLCSVMKGANTEAFFGQGTRLTVV.

This clone was detected only a few times. DNA of the CDR3: TGTGCCAGCAGTTACGGGTTAAGCTACGAGCAGTACTTC. This translates into CASSYGLSYEQYF. This rearrangement joins TRBV6-6 to TRBJ2-7; D gene ambiguous. The CDR3 runs to 13 residues. From germline, CDR1 is MNHNY and CDR2 SVGAGI (reference sequence). Trimming took 2 bases from V and 3 from J, leaving 8 bases between them.

The chain employs TRBV2 and TRBJ1-1, with TRBD1 matching 8 bases. CDR1 is SNHLY, CDR2 FYNNEI, per germline. The CDR3 covers 12 residues. Trimming removed 10 bases from V and 1 base from J; junction bases left unmatched: 2. The CDR3 nucleotides read TGTGCCACCGGACAGGGGAACACTGAAGCTTTCTTT. The encoded protein is CATGQGNTEAFF.